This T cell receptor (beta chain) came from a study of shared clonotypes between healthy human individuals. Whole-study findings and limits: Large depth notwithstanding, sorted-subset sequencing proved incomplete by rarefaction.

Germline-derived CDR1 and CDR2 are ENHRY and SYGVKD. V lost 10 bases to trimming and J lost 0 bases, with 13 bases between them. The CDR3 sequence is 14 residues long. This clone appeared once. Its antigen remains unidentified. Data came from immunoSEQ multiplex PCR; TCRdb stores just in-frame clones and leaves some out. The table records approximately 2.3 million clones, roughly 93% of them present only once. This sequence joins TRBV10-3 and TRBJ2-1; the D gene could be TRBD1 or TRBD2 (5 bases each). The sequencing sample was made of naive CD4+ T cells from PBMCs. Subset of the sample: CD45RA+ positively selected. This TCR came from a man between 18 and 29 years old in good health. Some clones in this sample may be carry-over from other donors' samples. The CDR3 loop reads CATRGVSSYNEQFF. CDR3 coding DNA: TGTGCCACACGAGGGGTAAGCTCCTACAATGAGCAGTTCTTC.